Below are 19 T cell receptor beta chains sequenced from a single sample in a study of T cell responses to AZD1222 COVID-19 vaccine. Using immunoSEQ multiplex PCR, the repertoire was profiled, and TCRdb retains in-frame clones only, with some absent. The table lists 99,000 or so clones, 86% of them singletons, with around 3.3% in the top ten. The source material was peripheral blood, sampled 28 days after the second dose of the MenACWY control vaccine. The receptors derive from an adult who received the MenACWY meningococcal vaccine as a control.

The rearrangement links TRBV25-1 to TRBJ2-3; 13 bases are a match to TRBD2. Germline assignment: CDR1 MGHDK and CDR2 SYGVNS. Trimming took 7 bases from V and 1 from J; bases not matched to a gene: 5. This CDR3 comprises 16 residues. Here the CDR3 reads CASNGLAGEGTDTQYF. CDR3 coding DNA: TGTGCCAGCAACGGACTAGCGGGGGAGGGCACAGATACGCAGTATTTT. The whole variable domain, filled in from reference TRBV25-1 and TRBJ2-3, reads EADIYQTPRYLVIGTGKKITLECSQTMGHDKMYWYQQDPGMELHLIHYSYGVNSTEKGDLSSESTVSRIRTEHFPLTLESARPSHTSQYLCASNGLAGEGTDTQYFGPGTRLTVL.

This clone was seen a few times. The J gene is TRBJ1-1, the V gene TRBV9; 8 positions match TRBD1. The CDR3 consists of 15 residues. Germline V gene sequence: CDR1 SGDLS, CDR2 YYNGEE. V lost 4 bases to trimming and J lost 0 bases; unmatched junction nucleotides: 5. In nucleotides, the CDR3 is TGTGCCAGCAGCCCCCGACAGGGGCTGAACACTGAAGCTTTCTTT. Encoded protein: CASSPRQGLNTEAFF. Full variable domain (missing parts from reference TRBV9 and TRBJ1-1): DSGVTQTPKHLITATGQRVTLRCSPRSGDLSVYWYQQSLDQGLQFLIQYYNGEERAKGNILERFSAQQFPDLHSELNLSSLELGDSALYFCASSPRQGLNTEAFFGQGTRLTVV.

This sequence joins TRBV5-1 and TRBJ1-6; 7 bases line up with TRBD1. The CDR3 is made up of 15 amino acids. Germline CDR1 and CDR2: SGHRS and YFSETQ. V lost 3 bases, J lost 3 bases, and 3 bases stayed unmatched. The CDR3 is CASSSTGNYNSPLHF. Here the CDR3 DNA reads TGCGCCAGCAGCTCGACAGGGAACTATAATTCACCCCTCCACTTT.

The chain combines TRBV2 with TRBJ2-5; no definite D call. The germline V and J ends were trimmed by 5 bases and 3 bases, with 13 bases remaining between them. The CDR3 extends over 14 amino acids. Looked up from germline, CDR1 is SNHLY and CDR2 is FYNNEI. The chain's CDR3 is CASSPRLSEETQYF. The CDR3 DNA follows: TGTGCCAGCAGTCCCCGTCTATCAGAAGAGACCCAGTACTTC.

This rearrangement joins TRBV5-5 to TRBJ2-7; D possibly corresponds to TRBD2 (6 bases). Trimming cost V 7 bases and J 6 bases, with 17 bases left between them. Germline CDR1 is SGHKS and CDR2 is YYEKEE (reference sequence). The CDR3 has 13 residues. The CDR3 loop is CASGRPTSSEQYF. As DNA, the CDR3 is TGTGCCAGCGGAAGACCCACTAGCAGCGAGCAGTACTTC.

CDR3 sequence reads: CASSYFGGGNTIYF. The CDR3 DNA reads TGTGCCAGCAGTTACTTTGGGGGAGGAAACACCATATATTTT. This chain links TRBV6-5 with TRBJ1-3, with D tentatively TRBD1 (5 bases). Per the germline V gene, CDR1 is MNHEY and CDR2 is SVGAGI. CDR3 length equals 14 residues. V was cut by 1 base and J by 4 bases, with 8 bases left in between.

The chain employs TRBV27 and TRBJ1-6; no definite D call. Germline CDR1 and CDR2: MNHEY and SMNVEV (reference sequence). The V and J ends lost 5 bases and 8 bases respectively, with 16 bases between them. The CDR3 is 15 residues long. This chain's CDR3 is CASSNSKVGYSPLHF. Here the CDR3 DNA reads TGTGCCAGCAGTAACTCAAAGGTGGGGTATTCACCCCTCCACTTT.

This sequence joins TRBV9 and TRBJ1-4, with D perhaps matching TRBD1 (5 bases). The CDR3 is made up of 14 amino acids. Germline CDR1 reads SGDLS; CDR2 reads YYNGEE. Trimming left V 0 bases short and J 8 bases short, with 11 bases between. For the CDR3, the DNA is TGTGCCAGCAGCGTAGGAGGGGATGACGAAAAACTGTTTTTT. Protein sequence: CASSVGGDDEKLFF.

The chain uses TRBV10-3 and TRBJ2-7; 8 bases fit TRBD1. From germline, CDR1 is ENHRY and CDR2 SYGVKD. The CDR3 sequence is 14 residues long. Trimming removed 4 bases from V and 5 bases from J; junction bases left unmatched: 7. CDR3 bases: TGTGCCATCAGTGGGGGTACAGGGGGGAACGAGCAGTACTTC. This gives the protein CAISGGTGGNEQYF.

The J gene is TRBJ1-3, the V gene TRBV4-3, with D possibly TRBD1 on 5 matching bases. CDR3 length: 16 amino acids. Germline CDR1 is LGHNA and CDR2 is YSLEER. V was pared by 0 bases and J by 0 bases, with 9 bases between. The CDR3 loop is CASSQDYRGSGNTIYF. The CDR3 coding sequence is TGCGCCAGCAGCCAAGATTATAGGGGCTCTGGAAACACCATATATTTT.

The J gene is TRBJ2-6, the V gene TRBV6-5; D gene ambiguous. V was cut by 2 bases and J by 1 base, with 6 bases left in between. Germline V gives CDR1 MNHEY, CDR2 SVGAGI. This CDR3 spans 15 amino acids. The CDR3 protein is CASSYLKSGANVLTF. CDR3 DNA: TGTGCCAGCAGTTACCTGAAATCTGGGGCCAACGTCCTGACTTTC.

The J gene is TRBJ2-1, the V gene TRBV7-9; the D is unclear. V was cut by 4 bases and J by 2 bases, with 18 bases left in between. Germline V lookup: CDR1 SEHNR, CDR2 FQNEAQ (reference sequence). The CDR3 runs 17 residues. The CDR3 DNA follows: TGTGCCAGCAGCTCCCTAGGTCGTGGCGGAACCTACAATGAGCAGTTCTTC. Amino acids: CASSSLGRGGTYNEQFF.

The J gene is TRBJ1-6, the V gene TRBV19; D is unresolved. Germline loops: CDR1 LNHDA, CDR2 SQIVND (reference sequence). Between the trimmed V and J ends, which lost 0 bases and 7 bases, there was a span of 10 bases. The CDR3 is 15 residues long. The CDR3 sequence is CASSIEREVNSPLHF. The CDR3 DNA reads TGTGCCAGTAGTATAGAAAGGGAAGTGAATTCACCCCTCCACTTT.

This clone is a singleton in its sample. The V gene is TRBV4-2, the J gene TRBJ2-7; the match to TRBD2 covers 12 bases. V trimming: 3 bases; J trimming: 6 bases; junction bases outside the gene matches: 9. CDR3 length: 16 residues. The germline gives CDR1 LGHNA, CDR2 YNFKEQ. CDR3 sequence reads: CASSHGLAGNSREQYF. CDR3 bases: TGTGCCAGCAGCCACGGACTAGCGGGGAACTCTCGCGAGCAGTACTTC.

J is TRBJ2-6 and V is TRBV4-2, with 10 nucleotides matching TRBD1. CDR3 length equals 17 residues. J lost 2 bases, V lost 7 bases, and 8 bases had no gene match. The germline gives CDR1 LGHNA, CDR2 YNFKEQ. CDR3 sequence (DNA): TGTGCCAGCACCAGCCAGACAGGGGGCGCTGGGGCCAACGTCCTGACTTTC. This codes for CASTSQTGGAGANVLTF.

This chain connects TRBV2 to TRBJ2-7; D remains unclear. CDR3 length equals 12 residues. From germline, CDR1 is SNHLY and CDR2 FYNNEI. Trimming left V 8 bases short and J 2 bases short, with 10 bases between. CDR3 coding DNA: TGTGCCAGCGGCCCCAATACCTACGAGCAGTACTTC. Amino acids: CASGPNTYEQYF.

The genes are TRBV7-2 and TRBJ2-3; 12 positions agree with TRBD2. Germline loops: CDR1 SGHTA, CDR2 FQGNSA. The junction had 10 bases not matched to a gene; V was cut back by 5 bases and J by 4 bases. This CDR3 is 17 amino acids long. In DNA, the CDR3 is TGTGCCAGCAGCGAGCTTACGACTAGCGGGGGTTCAGATACGCAGTATTTT. Translation: CASSELTTSGGSDTQYF.

This sequence joins TRBV6-2 or TRBV6-3 and TRBJ1-4; D gene uncertain. The CDR3 loop spans 10 amino acids. Germline V CDR1 and CDR2: MNHEY, SVGEGT. With 6 bases removed from V and 8 bases from J, the gap between germline ends came to 4 bases. Written as DNA, the CDR3 is TGTGCCAGCAGCCGAGAAAAACTGTTTTTT. As protein: CASSREKLFF.

V gene TRBV4-3 combines with J gene TRBJ2-7, with D possibly being TRBD1 (5 bases). Germline assignment: CDR1 LGHNA and CDR2 YSLEER. This CDR3 has 13 residues. V was pared by 2 bases and J by 3 bases, with 8 bases between. As DNA, the CDR3 is TGCGCCAGCAGCCAATCCGACAGCTACGAGCAGTACTTC. Protein product: CASSQSDSYEQYF.